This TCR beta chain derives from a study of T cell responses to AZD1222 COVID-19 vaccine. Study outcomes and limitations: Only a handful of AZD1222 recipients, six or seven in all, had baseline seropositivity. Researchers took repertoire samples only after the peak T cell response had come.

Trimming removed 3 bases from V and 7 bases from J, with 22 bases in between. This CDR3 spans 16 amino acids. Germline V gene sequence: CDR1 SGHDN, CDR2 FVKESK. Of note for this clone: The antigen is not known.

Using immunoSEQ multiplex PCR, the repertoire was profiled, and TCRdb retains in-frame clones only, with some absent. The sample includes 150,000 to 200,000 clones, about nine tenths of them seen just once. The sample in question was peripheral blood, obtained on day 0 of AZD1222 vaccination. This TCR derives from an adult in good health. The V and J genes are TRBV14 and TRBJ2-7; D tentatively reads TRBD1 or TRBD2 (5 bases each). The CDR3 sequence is CASSQDGASLFLEQYF. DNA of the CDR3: TGTGCCAGCAGCCAGGACGGGGCGAGCCTTTTTTTGGAGCAGTACTTC. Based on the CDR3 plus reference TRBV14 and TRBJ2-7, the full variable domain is EAGVTQFPSHSVIEKGQTVTLRCDPISGHDNLYWYRRVMGKEIKFLLHFVKESKQDESGMPNNRFLAERTGGTYSTLKVQPAELEDSGVYFCASSQDGASLFLEQYFGPGTRLTVT.